The 26 T cell receptor beta chains below were found in one sample sequenced in a study of CD8 T cells in Susac syndrome. Reverse transcription used roughly 0.45 to 1 ug RNA and random hexamers. TCRdb ran MiXCR on the immunoSEQ multiplex PCR reads and lists one entry per CDR3 protein. This table holds 100,000 to 150,000 distinct CDR3 sequences, around 94% found once. Sequencing was done on a sample of CD4+ T cells from PBMCs. All receptors derive from a human donor in good health.

This rearrangement joins TRBV29-1 to TRBJ2-5, with D possibly matching TRBD2 (5 bases). V lost 4 bases, J lost 2 bases, and 11 bases lay in between. The length of the CDR3 is 13 residues. Germline values: CDR1 SQVTM, CDR2 ANQGSEA. The CDR3 DNA sequence: TGCAGCGTTGGGGGATCGGGGCAAGAGACCCAGTACTTC. It translates to CSVGGSGQETQYF.

DNA for the CDR3: TGTGCCAGCGGGGAAGCAGGGGCAACTAATGAAAAACTGTTTTTT. The encoded protein is CASGEAGATNEKLFF. The chain links TRBV6-1 to TRBJ1-4, with D possibly TRBD1 on 6 matching bases. The CDR3 contains 15 residues. The V gene's germline CDR1 is MNHNS and CDR2 SASEGT. Trimming left V 8 bases short and J 0 bases short, with 13 bases between.

The genes are TRBV27 and TRBJ2-7; TRBD2 aligns across 7 bases. Per germline, CDR1 MNHEY and CDR2 SMNVEV (reference sequence). Trimming removed 4 bases from V and 2 bases from J; junction bases left unmatched: 14. This CDR3 is built from 17 residues. This chain's CDR3 is CASSYKAQAGSTYEQYF. DNA for the CDR3: TGTGCCAGCAGTTACAAGGCACAAGCGGGATCTACCTACGAGCAGTACTTC.

This sequence joins TRBV20-1 and TRBJ1-1, with 7 nucleotides matching TRBD1. Losses at the gene ends were 7 bases for V and 0 bases for J; bases not matched to a gene: 2. Germline V gene sequence: CDR1 DFQATT, CDR2 SNEGSKA (reference sequence). The length of the CDR3 is 12 residues. The CDR3 DNA reads as TGCAGTGGGGACAGAATGAACACTGAAGCTTTCTTT. This gives the protein CSGDRMNTEAFF.

V usage is TRBV6-6 and J usage is TRBJ1-1; 7 bases match TRBD1. This CDR3 is 15 amino acids long. Germline trimming cut 5 bases from V and 1 base from J; bases unmatched to any gene: 7. The germline gives CDR1 MNHNY, CDR2 SVGAGI (reference sequence). The CDR3 is CASSHPGQQNTEAFF. In DNA, the CDR3 is TGTGCCAGCAGTCACCCGGGACAGCAGAACACTGAAGCTTTCTTT.

This sequence joins TRBV30 and TRBJ2-7; D possibly corresponds to TRBD1 (6 bases). CDR3 length: 12 residues. The germline V gene encodes CDR1 GTSNPN and CDR2 SVGIG (reference sequence). Trimming left V 2 bases short and J 7 bases short, with 12 bases between. CDR3 in DNA: TGTGCCTGGAGTAAAGTGGACAGAGAGCAGTACTTC. Amino acid sequence: CAWSKVDREQYF.

This clonotype was counted once. The chain has TRBV25-1 and TRBJ2-7; 8 bases fit TRBD1. This CDR3 comprises 14 residues. With V trimmed by 4 bases and J by 4 bases, 6 bases remained unmatched. In germline, CDR1 is MGHDK, CDR2 SYGVNS. CDR3 loop: CASSAWTGPYEQYF. The CDR3 DNA is TGTGCCAGCAGTGCCTGGACAGGGCCTTACGAGCAGTACTTC.

A single count supports this clonotype. V usage is TRBV5-6 and J usage is TRBJ1-1, with 8 positions matching TRBD1. V lost 2 bases, J lost 3 bases, and 6 bases stayed unmatched. The CDR3 runs to 15 residues. Germline CDR1 SGHDT, CDR2 YYEEEE. The CDR3 region has the DNA TGTGCCAGCAGCTTATACCAGGACAGGGACACTGAAGCTTTCTTT. This sequence encodes CASSLYQDRDTEAFF.

The rearrangement links TRBV9 to TRBJ2-5; D unclear. V was clipped by 3 bases and J by 5 bases, with 11 bases between them. CDR3 length: 13 residues. Germline CDR1 SGDLS, CDR2 YYNGEE. CDR3 region: CASSAGPTETQYF. The CDR3 DNA sequence: TGTGCCAGCAGCGCGGGCCCGACGGAGACCCAGTACTTC.

The chain couples TRBV19 to TRBJ2-1; TRBD2 aligns across 14 bases. The length of the CDR3 is 17 residues. The germline gives CDR1 LNHDA, CDR2 SQIVND (reference sequence). The ends lost 5 bases at V and 6 bases at J; junction bases unmatched: 9. CDR3 loop: CASSLRLAGGIFNEQFF. The CDR3 DNA reads TGTGCCAGTAGTCTCAGACTAGCGGGAGGGATATTCAATGAGCAGTTCTTC.

The CDR3 sequence is CAWSVGTPNTEAFF. The CDR3 coding sequence is TGTGCCTGGAGTGTAGGGACCCCGAACACTGAAGCTTTCTTT. This chain joins TRBV30 and TRBJ1-1; maybe TRBD1 (5 bases). V gave up 0 bases and J gave up 1 base, with 9 bases separating them. Germline V CDR1 and CDR2: GTSNPN, SVGIG (reference sequence). The CDR3 sequence is 14 residues long.

This chain uses TRBV7-9 with TRBJ2-7; a possible D gene is TRBD2 (5 bases). This CDR3 region has 17 residues. Trimming took 5 bases from V and 6 from J, leaving 26 bases between them. Germline CDR1 and CDR2: SEHNR and FQNEAQ (reference sequence). The CDR3 is CASSPSRGFKALSEQYF. CDR3 sequence (DNA): TGTGCCAGCAGCCCCAGCCGGGGATTCAAAGCCCTTAGCGAGCAGTACTTC.

This chain uses TRBV7-2 with TRBJ2-1, with 8 nucleotides matching TRBD2. The CDR3 sequence is 15 residues long. CDR1 SGHTA and CDR2 FQGNSA come from the germline V gene. J gave up 1 base and V 1 base, and 0 bases lay outside the gene matches. The CDR3 here is CASSLGGRSYNEQFF. In DNA form, the CDR3 reads TGTGCCAGCAGCTTAGGCGGGAGGTCCTACAATGAGCAGTTCTTC.

The chain recombines TRBV19 with TRBJ2-1; D remains ambiguous. The CDR3 covers 17 residues. Per germline, CDR1 LNHDA and CDR2 SQIVND (reference sequence). Trimming left V 0 bases short and J 0 bases short, with 12 bases between. CDR3 in amino acids: CASSIEAGLSSYNEQFF. CDR3 sequence (DNA): TGTGCCAGTAGTATAGAGGCCGGCCTGAGCTCCTACAATGAGCAGTTCTTC. Full variable domain (remainder filled in from reference TRBV19 and TRBJ2-1): DGGITQSPKYLFRKEGQNVTLSCEQNLNHDAMYWYRQDPGQGLRLIYYSQIVNDFQKGDIAEGYSVSREKKESFPLTVTSAQKNPTAFYLCASSIEAGLSSYNEQFFGPGTRLTVL.

The chain links TRBV3-1 to TRBJ2-2; 11 bases match TRBD2. CDR3 length: 18 residues. In germline, CDR1 is LGHDT, CDR2 YNNKEL (reference sequence). J gave up 6 bases and V 0 bases, and 9 bases lay outside the gene matches. The chain's CDR3 is CASSQERIAGGLAGELFF. In nucleotides, the CDR3 is TGTGCCAGCAGCCAAGAGCGGATAGCGGGAGGGCTAGCCGGGGAGCTGTTTTTT.

The chain recombines TRBV6-6 with TRBJ2-5, with a possible D match to TRBD2 (5 bases). The CDR3 runs 13 residues. CDR1 is MNHNY and CDR2 is SVGAGI in the germline V gene (reference sequence). V was clipped by 2 bases and J by 5 bases, with 9 bases between them. CDR3 DNA sequence: TGTGCCAGCAGTTACGGGAGTATGGAGACCCAGTACTTC. It specifies CASSYGSMETQYF.

This clonotype was seen a single time. A junction boundary mismatches the germline segment, possibly from a read error. J is TRBJ1-2 and V is TRBV3-1; D is unclear. CDR1 is LGHDT, CDR2 YNNKEL, per germline (reference sequence). The CDR3 totals 12 residues. The CDR3 loop is CASSQSHGENFF. The CDR3 DNA reads TGTGCCAGCAGCCAAAGCCACGGAGAGAACTTCTTC.

The rearrangement uses TRBV11-1 and TRBJ2-7; no clear D. CDR1 and CDR2 from the germline V gene are SGHAT and FQDESV (reference sequence). V was shortened by 2 bases and J by 9 bases, with 11 bases between the two germline ends. The CDR3 extends over 12 amino acids. CDR3 DNA: TGTGCCAGCAGCTTAATTGAGAAGAGGCAGTACTTC. This translates into CASSLIEKRQYF.

The genes are TRBV20-1 and TRBJ2-3; 9 positions agree with TRBD2. The length of the CDR3 is 15 residues. Germline V gene data show CDR1 as DFQATT and CDR2 as SNEGSKA (reference sequence). J gave up 3 bases and V 1 base, and 5 bases lay outside the gene matches. CDR3 protein: CSARGTSGRTDTQYF. In DNA, the CDR3 is TGCAGTGCTAGAGGGACAAGCGGGAGGACAGATACGCAGTATTTT.

In its sample, this clonotype was seen once. The chain links TRBV7-9 to TRBJ2-7; maybe TRBD1 (6 bases). Trimming left V 5 bases short and J 5 bases short, with 13 bases between. Per the germline V gene, CDR1 is SEHNR and CDR2 is FQNEAQ (reference sequence). The CDR3 runs to 13 residues. CDR3 DNA sequence: TGTGCCAGCAGCACAACAGGGTTCCACGAGCAGTACTTC. This sequence encodes CASSTTGFHEQYF. The full variable domain, with the rest looked up from reference TRBV7-9 and TRBJ2-7, is DTGVSQNPRHKITKRGQNVTFRCDPISEHNRLYWYRQTLGQGPEFLTYFQNEAQLEKSRLLSDRFSAERPKGSFSTLEIQRTEQGDSAMYLCASSTTGFHEQYFGPGTRLTVT.

This clonotype was recorded once. The gene calls are TRBV20-1 and TRBJ2-3; D may match TRBD1 or TRBD2 (5 bases each). V was shortened by 5 bases and J by 4 bases, with 16 bases between the two germline ends. The germline V gene has CDR1 DFQATT and CDR2 SNEGSKA (reference sequence). The CDR3 length is 14 residues. The CDR3: CSARDQSGADTQYF. The CDR3 DNA is TGCAGTGCTCGGGACCAAAGTGGTGCAGATACGCAGTATTTT.

V is TRBV3-1 and J is TRBJ1-1; unclear D gene. This CDR3 has 14 amino acids. Germline values: CDR1 LGHDT, CDR2 YNNKEL (reference sequence). The ends were cut back, 1 base at V and 5 bases at J, with 11 bases in the middle. This CDR3 is CASSQGQAGTEAFF. The CDR3 DNA follows: TGTGCCAGCAGCCAAGGCCAGGCCGGGACTGAAGCTTTCTTT.

The chain employs TRBV12-3 or TRBV12-4 and TRBJ1-2, with TRBD1 matching 7 bases. This CDR3 is built from 14 residues. J was trimmed by 2 bases and V by 2 bases; bases with no gene match: 2. The CDR3 nucleotides read TGTGCCAGCAGTTTAATACAGGGGAACTATGGCTACACCTTC. This sequence encodes CASSLIQGNYGYTF.

The sample holds one count of this clonotype. The rearrangement links TRBV29-1 to TRBJ2-6; D not resolved. CDR1 and CDR2 from the germline V gene are SQVTM and ANQGSEA. This CDR3 has 16 amino acids. The ends were cut back, 5 bases at V and 0 bases at J, with 14 bases in the middle. CDR3 in DNA: TGCAGCGTTTACGCCCCGTTTAGCTCTGGGGCCAACGTCCTGACTTTC. Protein sequence: CSVYAPFSSGANVLTF.

J is TRBJ2-1 and V is TRBV12-3 or TRBV12-4; TRBD2 might be the D (6 bases). The CDR3 covers 15 residues. The V end lost 5 bases, the J end lost 4 bases, and 15 bases lay between the germline ends. CDR3 bases: TGTGCCAGCAGTCCTCTCGGGGGTCTGTACAATGAGCAGTTCTTC. This gives the protein CASSPLGGLYNEQFF.

V gene TRBV27 combines with J gene TRBJ2-7; TRBD2 aligns across 8 bases. Germline CDR1 MNHEY, CDR2 SMNVEV (reference sequence). There are 15 residues in the CDR3. Trimming at V came to 2 bases and at J to 1 base, leaving 4 bases not matched to a gene. CDR3 residues: CASSLRGRRSYEQYF. CDR3 sequence (DNA): TGTGCCAGCAGTTTACGCGGGAGGCGGTCCTACGAGCAGTACTTC.